This entry lists 6 T cell receptor beta chains sequenced from one sample in a study of shared clonotypes between healthy human individuals. The table came from immunoSEQ multiplex PCR; TCRdb's copy has only in-frame clones and leaves some out. There are millions of clones in the sample; just over 90% occur only once, and 0.39% lies in the top ten. The sample consisted of naive CD4+ T cells from PBMCs. Described subset: CD45RA+ positively selected. These receptors came from a young man in good health. Some clones in this sample may be carry-over from other donors' samples.

The chain is built from TRBV30 and TRBJ2-1, with 8 bases aligning to TRBD2. Germline V CDR1 and CDR2: GTSNPN, SVGIG (reference sequence). V shed 8 bases, J shed 9 bases, and the junction held 6 bases outside the gene matches. The CDR3 covers 11 residues. CDR3 bases: TGTGCCAAAAGCGGGGGAACTGAGCAGTTCTTC. It codes for CAKSGGTEQFF.

The chain combines TRBV6-5 with TRBJ2-2, with D possibly matching TRBD2 (6 bases). Trimming took off 11 bases at V and 0 bases at J, with 16 bases between the two ends. CDR3 length: 15 residues. The germline V gene encodes CDR1 MNHEY and CDR2 SVGAGI. CDR3 region: CAPRENNSNTGELFF. The CDR3, as DNA: TGTGCCCCCCGGGAGAACAATTCGAACACCGGGGAGCTGTTTTTT.

The chain has TRBV6-1 and TRBJ2-7; TRBD2 matches at 7 bases. Per the germline V gene, CDR1 is MNHNS and CDR2 is SASEGT. This CDR3 is built from 14 residues. After removal of 2 bases from V and 6 bases from J, the junction contained 7 bases not matched to a gene. The CDR3 protein is CASSEMRASGEQYF. In DNA, the CDR3 is TGTGCCAGCAGTGAAATGAGGGCTAGCGGCGAGCAGTACTTC.

Only one count was recorded for this clone. The chain carries TRBV10-3 and TRBJ2-7; D possibly matches TRBD1 or TRBD2 (5 bases each). V was shortened by 6 bases and J by 7 bases, with 16 bases between the two germline ends. The CDR3 has 13 residues. CDR1 is ENHRY, CDR2 SYGVKD, per germline. CDR3: CAIRGVQGREQYF. CDR3 DNA sequence: TGTGCCATCAGGGGGGTCCAGGGCAGGGAGCAGTACTTC.

J is TRBJ2-1 and V is TRBV4-1; 7 bases map to TRBD2. Trimming removed 4 bases from V and 7 bases from J; junction bases left unmatched: 10. The CDR3 sequence is 15 residues long. Germline CDR1 is MGHRA and CDR2 is YSYEKL. DNA of the CDR3: TGCGCCAGCAGCCGCGAACCAGCGGGATATAATGAGCAGTTCTTC. Protein: CASSREPAGYNEQFF.

In the case of this clone: Other DNA sequences in this sample translate to the same CDR3. The V gene is TRBV7-2, the J gene TRBJ1-1; TRBD1 is a possible D gene (5 bases). V dropped 1 base and J dropped 0 bases, with 9 bases sitting between them. CDR1 and CDR2 from the germline V gene are SGHTA and FQGNSA. CDR3 size: 15 residues. The CDR3: CASSLGTGMNTEAFF. The CDR3 coding sequence is TGTGCCAGCAGCTTAGGTACAGGCATGAACACTGAAGCTTTCTTT.